The entry below describes one T cell receptor (beta chain). As yet, its antigen is unknown. These data originate in a study of T cell responses to AZD1222 COVID-19 vaccine. Study-level findings and limits: Spike-specific TCR breadth and depth grew following two AZD1222 doses. Nearly half of spike-specific TCRs reportedly target unmutated variant regions. White British donors predominated, females outnumbered males, and clonal diversity was possibly underestimated.

Clones were sequenced by immunoSEQ multiplex PCR, and TCRdb holds only the in-frame ones, with some missing. The sample contains roughly 120,000 clones, around nine tenths of which appear only once. The CDR3 has 13 amino acids. The germline gives CDR1 SGHRS, CDR2 YFSETQ. The V end was cut by 1 base, the J end by 6 bases, with 11 bases between. The TCR comes from an adult in good health. The rearrangement uses TRBV5-1 and TRBJ2-7; D remains unclear. The material was peripheral blood, obtained on day 0 of AZD1222 vaccination. The CDR3 nucleotides are TGCGCCAGCAGCTTGTCAGGTTCTTCCGAGCAGTACTTC. This encodes CASSLSGSSEQYF.